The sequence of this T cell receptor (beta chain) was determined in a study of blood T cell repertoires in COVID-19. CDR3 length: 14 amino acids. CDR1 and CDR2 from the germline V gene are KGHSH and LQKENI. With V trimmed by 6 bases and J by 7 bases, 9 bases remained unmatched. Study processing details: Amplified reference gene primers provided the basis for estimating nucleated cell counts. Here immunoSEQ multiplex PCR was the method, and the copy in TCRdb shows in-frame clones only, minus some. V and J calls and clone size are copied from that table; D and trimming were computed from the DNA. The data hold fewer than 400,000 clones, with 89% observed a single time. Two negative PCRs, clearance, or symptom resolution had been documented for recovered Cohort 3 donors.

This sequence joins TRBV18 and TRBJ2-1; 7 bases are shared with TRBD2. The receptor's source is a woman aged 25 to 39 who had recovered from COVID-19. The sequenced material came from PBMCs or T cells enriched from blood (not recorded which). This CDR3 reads CASSLYGGGNEQFF. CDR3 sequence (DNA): TGTGCCAGCTCCCTTTATGGGGGGGGGAATGAGCAGTTCTTC.